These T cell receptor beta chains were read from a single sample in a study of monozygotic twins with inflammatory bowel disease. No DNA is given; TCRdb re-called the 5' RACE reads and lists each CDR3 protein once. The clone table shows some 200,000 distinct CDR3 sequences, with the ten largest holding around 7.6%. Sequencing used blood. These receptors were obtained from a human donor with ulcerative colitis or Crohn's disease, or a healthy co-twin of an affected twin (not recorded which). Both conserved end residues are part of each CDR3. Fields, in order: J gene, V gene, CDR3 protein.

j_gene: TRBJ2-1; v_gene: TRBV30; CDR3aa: CAWSVQPGHLILNEQFF
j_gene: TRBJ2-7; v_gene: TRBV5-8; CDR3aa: CASSWTGPGEQYF
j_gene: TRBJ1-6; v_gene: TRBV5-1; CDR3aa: CASSWDRDHSPLHF
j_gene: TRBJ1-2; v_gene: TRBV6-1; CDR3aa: CASSQGAAYGYTF
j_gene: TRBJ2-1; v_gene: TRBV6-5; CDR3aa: CASSYEMVRGGQSYNEQFF
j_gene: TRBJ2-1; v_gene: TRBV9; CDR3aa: CASTPVTGTEQFF
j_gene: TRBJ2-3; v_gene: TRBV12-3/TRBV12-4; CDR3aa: CASSLPRFADTQYF
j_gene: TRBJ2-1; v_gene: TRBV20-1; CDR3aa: CSALRLAGPNEQFF
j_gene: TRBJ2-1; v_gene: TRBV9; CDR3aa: CASSVVASGYNEQFF
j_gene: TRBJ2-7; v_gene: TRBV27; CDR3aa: CASSPWGKTSYEQYF
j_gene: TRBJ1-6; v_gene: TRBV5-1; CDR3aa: CASSLGGGDASPLHF
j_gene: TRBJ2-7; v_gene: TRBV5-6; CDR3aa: CASGLAQTYEQYF
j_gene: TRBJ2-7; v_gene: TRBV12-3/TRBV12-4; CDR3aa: CASSYLGLAGREYEQYF
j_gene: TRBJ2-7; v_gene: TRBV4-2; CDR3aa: CASSQAYKIPSGHYEQYF
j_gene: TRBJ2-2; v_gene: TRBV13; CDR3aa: CASSRRGDTGELLF
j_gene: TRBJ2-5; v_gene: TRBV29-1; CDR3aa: CSVGGNWYQETQYF
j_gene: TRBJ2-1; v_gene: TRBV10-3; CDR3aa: CAISGGTGIDEQFF
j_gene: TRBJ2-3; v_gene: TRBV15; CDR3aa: CTTSPQGTDTQYF
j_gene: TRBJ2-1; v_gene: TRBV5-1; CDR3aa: CASSLSGETYNEQFF
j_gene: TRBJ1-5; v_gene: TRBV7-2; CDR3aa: CASSHGEQPQHF
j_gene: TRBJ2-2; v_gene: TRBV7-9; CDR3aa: CASSPPSPYTGELFF
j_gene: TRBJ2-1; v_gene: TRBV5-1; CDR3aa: CASSEGQVYNEQFF
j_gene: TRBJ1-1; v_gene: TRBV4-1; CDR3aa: CASSRGPMNTEAFF
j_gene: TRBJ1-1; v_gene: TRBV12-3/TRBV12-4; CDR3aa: CASSLMAVNTEAFF
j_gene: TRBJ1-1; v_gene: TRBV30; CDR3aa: CAWRGQGTLGAFF
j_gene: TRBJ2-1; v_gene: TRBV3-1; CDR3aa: CASSQFGEQFF
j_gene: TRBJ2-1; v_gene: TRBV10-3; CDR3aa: CAISEGSGSSYNEQFF
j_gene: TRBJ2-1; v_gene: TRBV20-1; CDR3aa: CSARDIGTSGSSSYNEQFF
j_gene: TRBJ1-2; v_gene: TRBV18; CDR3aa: CASSPNRGSYGYTF
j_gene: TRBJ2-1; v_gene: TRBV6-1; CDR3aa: CASSLGGAGAYNEQFF
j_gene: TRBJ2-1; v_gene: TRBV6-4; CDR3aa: CASSDSLSILNYNEQFF
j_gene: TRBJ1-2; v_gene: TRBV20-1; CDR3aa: CSARERTLNYGYTF
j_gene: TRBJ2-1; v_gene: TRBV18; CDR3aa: CASSPATGPYEQFF
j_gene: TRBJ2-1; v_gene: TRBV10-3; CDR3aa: CAISPGQSSNEQFF
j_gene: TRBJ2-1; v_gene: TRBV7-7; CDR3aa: CASSLAPGHLSNEQFF
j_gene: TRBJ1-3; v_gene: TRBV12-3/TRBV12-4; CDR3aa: CATTALNGNTIYF
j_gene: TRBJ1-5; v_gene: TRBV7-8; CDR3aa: CASSLAGTESNQPQHF
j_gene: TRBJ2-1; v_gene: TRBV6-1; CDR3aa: CASSETYEQFF
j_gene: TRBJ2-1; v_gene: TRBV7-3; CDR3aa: CASSLDRGGGYNEQFF
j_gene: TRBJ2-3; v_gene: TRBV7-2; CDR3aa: CASSPGQSITDTQYF
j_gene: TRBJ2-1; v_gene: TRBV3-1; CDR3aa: CASSQEWQNNNEQFF
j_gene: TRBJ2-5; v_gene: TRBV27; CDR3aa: CASSLGGSQETQYF
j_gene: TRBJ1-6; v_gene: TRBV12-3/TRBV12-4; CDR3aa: CASSEGQGAPPLHF
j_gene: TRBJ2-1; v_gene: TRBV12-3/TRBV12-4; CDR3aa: CASSQRTSGGEQFF
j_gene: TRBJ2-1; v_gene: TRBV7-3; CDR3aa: CASSLGTSSSEQFF
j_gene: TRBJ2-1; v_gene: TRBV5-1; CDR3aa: CASSKPTGADDEQFF
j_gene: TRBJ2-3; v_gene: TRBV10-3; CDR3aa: CATRTLSETDTQYF
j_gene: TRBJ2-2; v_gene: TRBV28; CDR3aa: CASSLAGALTGELFF
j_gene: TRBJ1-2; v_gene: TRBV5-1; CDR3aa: CASSLYPDGYTF
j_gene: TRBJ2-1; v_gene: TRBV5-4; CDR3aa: CASSLGRGDPQFF
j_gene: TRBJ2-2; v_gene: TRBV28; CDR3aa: CASSAVGGAYTGELFF